A selection of T cell receptor beta chains follows, all from one sample in a study of CD8+ T cells in alopecia areata. Using immunoSEQ multiplex PCR, the repertoire was profiled, and TCRdb retains in-frame clones only, with some absent. The table records 150,000 to 250,000 clones, roughly three fifths of them present only once. The sequences come from CD4+ T cells sorted from blood, collected at week 4, from a patient treated with tofacitinib. The source is a human donor with alopecia areata. Each CDR3 is given with its conserved first and last residue. Fields, in order: J gene, D gene, clone size, V gene, CDR3 protein, CDR3 DNA. The D gene is left open where the match is weak. Some rows have no size entry. The others give once, few or many, or a class for an expanded clone.

J gene: TRBJ1-2; D gene: .; clone size: .; V gene: TRBV20-1; CDR3 protein: CSAGKRGYTF; CDR3 DNA: TGCAGTGCTGGCAAGAGGGGCTACACCTTC
J gene: TRBJ1-2; D gene: .; clone size: .; V gene: TRBV30; CDR3 protein: CAWNRALGYTF; CDR3 DNA: TGTGCCTGGAATCGGGCCTTGGGCTACACCTTC
J gene: TRBJ1-6; D gene: .; clone size: .; V gene: TRBV6-5; CDR3 protein: CASSYGTQNSPLHF; CDR3 DNA: TGTGCCAGCAGTTACGGGACACAAAATTCACCCCTCCACTTT
J gene: TRBJ2-7; D gene: .; clone size: few; V gene: TRBV5-6; CDR3 protein: CASSLTLTYEQYF; CDR3 DNA: TGTGCCAGCAGCCTGACCCTCACCTACGAGCAGTACTTC
J gene: TRBJ2-5; D gene: TRBD1; clone size: .; V gene: TRBV29-1; CDR3 protein: CSVQTGGGRETQYF; CDR3 DNA: TGCAGCGTACAGACAGGGGGAGGGAGAGAGACCCAGTACTTC
J gene: TRBJ2-7; D gene: .; clone size: .; V gene: TRBV2; CDR3 protein: CASSVTGISFLDSYEQYF; CDR3 DNA: TGTGCCAGCAGTGTCACGGGGATCTCATTCCTCGACTCCTACGAGCAGTACTTC
J gene: TRBJ2-1; D gene: .; clone size: .; V gene: TRBV6-5; CDR3 protein: CASSYTQVTNEQFF; CDR3 DNA: TGTGCCAGCAGTTACACTCAGGTTACGAATGAGCAGTTCTTC
J gene: TRBJ1-1; D gene: .; clone size: .; V gene: TRBV20-1; CDR3 protein: CSATVGTEAFF; CDR3 DNA: TGCAGTGCTACGGTTGGCACTGAAGCTTTCTTT
J gene: TRBJ2-2; D gene: TRBD2; clone size: few; V gene: TRBV7-2; CDR3 protein: CASSRSGGRDTGELFF; CDR3 DNA: TGTGCCAGCAGCAGGAGCGGGGGGAGGGACACCGGGGAGCTGTTTTTT
J gene: TRBJ1-5; D gene: .; clone size: few; V gene: TRBV19; CDR3 protein: CASKAGTPGSAQHF; CDR3 DNA: TGTGCCAGTAAGGCAGGTACCCCCGGGTCGGCCCAGCATTTT
J gene: TRBJ1-1; D gene: .; clone size: few; V gene: TRBV4-3; CDR3 protein: CASSQDLWGAEAFF; CDR3 DNA: TGCGCCAGCAGCCAAGATCTCTGGGGCGCTGAAGCTTTCTTT
J gene: TRBJ2-3; D gene: .; clone size: few; V gene: TRBV4-1; CDR3 protein: CASNPDTPLIGTQYF; CDR3 DNA: TGCGCCAGCAACCCTGACACTCCATTGATCGGTACGCAGTATTTT
J gene: TRBJ2-7; D gene: .; clone size: .; V gene: TRBV29-1; CDR3 protein: CSVVGAWDYEQYF; CDR3 DNA: TGCAGCGTTGTAGGGGCCTGGGACTACGAGCAGTACTTC
J gene: TRBJ2-3; D gene: TRBD1; clone size: .; V gene: TRBV27; CDR3 protein: CASSSGGRGGGTDTQYF; CDR3 DNA: TGTGCCAGCAGCTCAGGGGGTAGGGGCGGCGGCACAGATACGCAGTATTTT
J gene: TRBJ1-1; D gene: TRBD1; clone size: .; V gene: TRBV9; CDR3 protein: CASSVAQGGTEAFF; CDR3 DNA: TGTGCCAGCAGCGTAGCACAGGGGGGCACTGAAGCTTTCTTT
J gene: TRBJ2-2; D gene: .; clone size: few; V gene: TRBV29-1; CDR3 protein: CSVRDVGANTGELFF; CDR3 DNA: TGCAGCGTCCGCGACGTGGGAGCGAACACCGGGGAGCTGTTTTTT
J gene: TRBJ1-2; D gene: .; clone size: once; V gene: TRBV27; CDR3 protein: CARTLLDGKLANYGYTF; CDR3 DNA: TGTGCCAGAACTCTCTTGGACGGGAAGTTAGCTAACTATGGCTACACCTTC
J gene: TRBJ2-7; D gene: .; clone size: few; V gene: TRBV14; CDR3 protein: CASSQDPAGEQYF; CDR3 DNA: TGTGCCAGCAGCCAAGATCCCGCGGGGGAGCAGTACTTC
J gene: TRBJ2-5; D gene: .; clone size: .; V gene: TRBV2; CDR3 protein: CASSVRTSQETQYF; CDR3 DNA: TGTGCCAGCAGCGTGAGGACCTCTCAAGAGACCCAGTACTTC
J gene: TRBJ2-3; D gene: .; clone size: few; V gene: TRBV29-1; CDR3 protein: CSVGPGTSTDTQYF; CDR3 DNA: TGCAGCGTTGGCCCGGGGACTAGCACAGATACGCAGTATTTT
J gene: TRBJ2-3; D gene: .; clone size: .; V gene: TRBV6-5; CDR3 protein: CASRGLGTDTQYF; CDR3 DNA: TGTGCCAGCAGGGGGCTAGGTACCGATACGCAGTATTTT
J gene: TRBJ1-2; D gene: .; clone size: .; V gene: TRBV25-1; CDR3 protein: CASSPPGGNGVGYTF; CDR3 DNA: TGTGCCAGCAGTCCCCCGGGGGGGAACGGGGTGGGCTACACCTTC
J gene: TRBJ1-5; D gene: .; clone size: .; V gene: TRBV6-5; CDR3 protein: CASSSTRVPEWPQHF; CDR3 DNA: TGTGCCAGCAGTTCGACCCGGGTTCCCGAATGGCCCCAGCATTTT
J gene: TRBJ2-4; D gene: TRBD1; clone size: .; V gene: TRBV4-2; CDR3 protein: CASSQVGGTGPDKNIQYF; CDR3 DNA: TGTGCCAGCAGCCAAGTTGGAGGGACAGGGCCTGACAAAAACATTCAGTACTTC
J gene: TRBJ2-5; D gene: .; clone size: .; V gene: TRBV6-5; CDR3 protein: CASRGLVSQETQYF; CDR3 DNA: TGTGCCAGCAGGGGTTTGGTCAGCCAAGAGACCCAGTACTTC
J gene: TRBJ2-7; D gene: .; clone size: .; V gene: TRBV2; CDR3 protein: CASSEKSSPGYF; CDR3 DNA: TGTGCCAGCAGTGAAAAGTCGTCTCCCGGCTACTTC
J gene: TRBJ1-1; D gene: .; clone size: .; V gene: TRBV29-1; CDR3 protein: CSVVFSGTEAFF; CDR3 DNA: TGCAGCGTTGTCTTTAGCGGCACTGAAGCTTTCTTT
J gene: TRBJ1-1; D gene: .; clone size: .; V gene: TRBV5-6; CDR3 protein: CASSLVRGDTEAFF; CDR3 DNA: TGTGCCAGCAGCTTGGTCCGGGGAGACACTGAAGCTTTCTTT
J gene: TRBJ1-6; D gene: .; clone size: .; V gene: TRBV6-1; CDR3 protein: CASSEQGKGSPLHF; CDR3 DNA: TGTGCCAGCAGTGAACAGGGCAAGGGTTCACCCCTCCACTTT
J gene: TRBJ1-1; D gene: .; clone size: few; V gene: TRBV19; CDR3 protein: CASSTDGGVGTEAFF; CDR3 DNA: TGTGCCAGTAGCACAGACGGGGGAGTGGGTACTGAAGCTTTCTTT
J gene: TRBJ1-1; D gene: TRBD1; clone size: .; V gene: TRBV11-2; CDR3 protein: CASSLDRTGGGEAFF; CDR3 DNA: TGTGCCAGCAGCTTAGACCGGACAGGGGGCGGTGAAGCTTTCTTT
J gene: TRBJ1-2; D gene: .; clone size: .; V gene: TRBV18; CDR3 protein: CASSPRGPPYGYTF; CDR3 DNA: TGTGCCAGCTCACCACGGGGGCCCCCATATGGCTACACCTTC
J gene: TRBJ1-2; D gene: .; clone size: few; V gene: TRBV7-2; CDR3 protein: CASSSYDGLYGYTF; CDR3 DNA: TGTGCCAGCAGCTCCTATGACGGCCTCTATGGCTACACCTTC
J gene: TRBJ1-5; D gene: TRBD1; clone size: .; V gene: TRBV29-1; CDR3 protein: CSVWTGANSNQPQHF; CDR3 DNA: TGCAGCGTGTGGACAGGGGCTAATAGCAATCAGCCCCAGCATTTT
J gene: TRBJ2-4; D gene: TRBD1; clone size: .; V gene: TRBV30; CDR3 protein: CAWSTGQGRNIQYF; CDR3 DNA: TGTGCCTGGAGTACGGGACAGGGTAGGAACATTCAGTACTTC
J gene: TRBJ1-5; D gene: .; clone size: .; V gene: TRBV30; CDR3 protein: CAWSIGRSNQPQHF; CDR3 DNA: TGTGCCTGGAGCATTGGCCGCAGCAATCAGCCCCAGCATTTT
J gene: TRBJ1-5; D gene: .; clone size: .; V gene: TRBV30; CDR3 protein: CAWSVERRSNQPQHF; CDR3 DNA: TGTGCCTGGAGTGTGGAAAGGAGGAGCAATCAGCCCCAGCATTTT
J gene: TRBJ1-2; D gene: .; clone size: .; V gene: TRBV6-5; CDR3 protein: CASSSGQSPPSDGYTF; CDR3 DNA: TGTGCCAGCAGTTCCGGACAGTCGCCCCCCTCGGATGGCTACACCTTC
J gene: TRBJ1-2; D gene: TRBD1; clone size: .; V gene: TRBV6-5; CDR3 protein: CASSMMTGRNGYTF; CDR3 DNA: TGTGCCAGCAGTATGATGACAGGGAGGAATGGCTACACCTTC
J gene: TRBJ2-5; D gene: TRBD2; clone size: .; V gene: TRBV9; CDR3 protein: CASSVGGTSGDQETQYF; CDR3 DNA: TGTGCCAGCAGCGTAGGGGGGACTAGCGGAGACCAAGAGACCCAGTACTTC
J gene: TRBJ1-5; D gene: TRBD1; clone size: .; V gene: TRBV30; CDR3 protein: CAWSEGQSNQPQHF; CDR3 DNA: TGTGCCTGGAGCGAGGGACAGTCCAATCAGCCCCAGCATTTT
J gene: TRBJ1-2; D gene: TRBD1; clone size: .; V gene: TRBV29-1; CDR3 protein: CSAQDRGAGYTF; CDR3 DNA: TGCAGCGCTCAGGACAGGGGTGCTGGCTACACCTTC
J gene: TRBJ1-1; D gene: TRBD1; clone size: .; V gene: TRBV29-1; CDR3 protein: CSGTPGQGGTEAFF; CDR3 DNA: TGCAGCGGCACCCCGGGACAGGGAGGTACTGAAGCTTTCTTT
J gene: TRBJ2-2; D gene: TRBD1; clone size: .; V gene: TRBV7-9; CDR3 protein: CASTPGTGNTGELFF; CDR3 DNA: TGTGCCAGCACTCCCGGGACAGGGAACACCGGGGAGCTGTTTTTT
J gene: TRBJ2-3; D gene: .; clone size: once; V gene: TRBV7-2; CDR3 protein: CASSLGGVGTDTQYF; CDR3 DNA: TGTGCCAGCAGCTTAGGGGGAGTGGGCACAGATACGCAGTATTTT
J gene: TRBJ1-2; D gene: .; clone size: .; V gene: TRBV29-1; CDR3 protein: CSVVVGNGYTF; CDR3 DNA: TGCAGCGTTGTTGTCGGAAATGGCTACACCTTC
J gene: TRBJ2-3; D gene: .; clone size: few; V gene: TRBV28; CDR3 protein: CASSLADGTDTQYF; CDR3 DNA: TGTGCCAGCAGCCTCGCCGACGGCACAGATACGCAGTATTTT
J gene: TRBJ1-6; D gene: .; clone size: .; V gene: TRBV5-1; CDR3 protein: CASSLEMIQGTLHF; CDR3 DNA: TGCGCCAGCAGCTTGGAAATGATACAGGGAACCCTCCACTTT
J gene: TRBJ2-6; D gene: TRBD1; clone size: few; V gene: TRBV5-1; CDR3 protein: CASSSGTGAMAGANVLTF; CDR3 DNA: TGCGCCAGCAGCTCCGGGACAGGGGCTATGGCTGGGGCCAACGTCCTGACTTTC
J gene: TRBJ1-1; D gene: .; clone size: .; V gene: TRBV29-1; CDR3 protein: CSAGRGRNTEAFF; CDR3 DNA: TGCAGCGCCGGACGGGGAAGGAACACTGAAGCTTTCTTT
J gene: TRBJ1-6; D gene: TRBD1; clone size: few; V gene: TRBV29-1; CDR3 protein: CSGRQGGNSPLHF; CDR3 DNA: TGCAGCGGCCGACAGGGAGGGAATTCACCCCTCCACTTT
J gene: TRBJ2-1; D gene: .; clone size: .; V gene: TRBV30; CDR3 protein: CAWADSLGEQFF; CDR3 DNA: TGTGCCTGGGCGGACTCCCTAGGGGAGCAGTTCTTC
J gene: TRBJ1-5; D gene: .; clone size: .; V gene: TRBV5-6; CDR3 protein: CASSLGLAGSDQPQHF; CDR3 DNA: TGTGCCAGCAGCTTGGGGTTGGCAGGGTCCGATCAGCCCCAGCATTTT